This T cell receptor (beta chain) came from a study of T cell responses to AZD1222 COVID-19 vaccine. This table comes from immunoSEQ multiplex PCR, and its TCRdb copy is limited to in-frame clones, with some not included. The data show some 200,000 clones, with more than 75% seen just once and 0.75% to 1% held by the top ten. From germline, CDR1 is MGHRA and CDR2 YSYEKL. The V end was cut by 4 bases, the J end by 2 bases, with 19 bases between. The CDR3 consists of 17 residues. The specimen comprised peripheral blood, sampled on day 0 of AZD1222 vaccination. The V and J genes are TRBV4-1 and TRBJ2-3; weak D call: TRBD2 (5 bases). The clonotype was recovered from an adult in good health. The CDR3 region is CASSRLRAELNTDTQYF. The CDR3 coding sequence is TGCGCCAGCAGCCGTTTACGAGCGGAATTAAACACAGATACGCAGTATTTT.